This T cell receptor beta chain was obtained from a study of CD8 T cells in Susac syndrome. Trimming pared 0 bases from V and 3 bases from J, leaving 15 bases between. Germline V gives CDR1 SGHRS, CDR2 YFSETQ. The CDR3 is 16 amino acids. An amount of RNA that ranged from about 0.45 to 1 ug was reverse transcribed with random hexamers. TCRdb re-derived calls from the immunoSEQ multiplex PCR reads in MiXCR, one entry per CDR3 protein. Counted here are some 450,000 distinct CDR3 sequences, more than 70% occurring once; the ten biggest clones make up about 0.12%. V is TRBV5-1 and J is TRBJ1-1, with D perhaps matching TRBD1 (5 bases). The sequenced material came from CD8+ T cells from PBMCs. This clonotype was obtained from a human donor with multiple sclerosis. The CDR3 protein is CASSLGGTEDYTEAFF. DNA of the CDR3: TGCGCCAGCAGCTTGGGGGGGACGGAAGATTACACTGAAGCTTTCTTT.